This TCR beta chain was sequenced for a study of vaccination effects on CD4 cells after COVID-19 (dated by TCRdb to the early 2020s). In terms of the full investigation: Two doses of either the BNT162b2 or the mRNA-1273 mRNA SARS-CoV-2 vaccine were administered to participants. In both COVID-19 convalescent patients and infection-naive vaccine recipients, the study compared SARS-CoV-2 spike-specific CD4+ TCR repertoires from before mRNA vaccination with those from after it. A total of around eleven COVID-19 convalescent patients and a handful of SARS-CoV-2-naive healthy vaccine recipients were included in the full study. The Oncomine TCR Beta short-read assay on an Illumina iSeq 100 was used to sequence cultures from other donors in the study.

V gives up 5 bases and J gives up 1 base, and the segment between their germline ends measures 8 bases. CDR1 and CDR2 are read off the germline V gene (reference sequence) as SGHAT and FQDESV. Taken from cysteine to phenylalanine, the CDR3 has 14 residues. The retained sequence is limited to the CDR3, 42 bases, with the frame set at the first base. Overall study outcomes, separate from this receptor: In healthy vaccine recipients, vaccine-induced clones were almost all SARS-CoV-2 mono-reactive, with only 1 of 255 being cross-reactive with common cold coronaviruses. Both infection-induced and vaccine-induced clones contracted markedly at late post-vaccination timepoints, which is consistent with waning T cell responses. The study was limited by a small number of convalescent patients and lacked early post-infection timepoints.

Concerning this clone: Its recognized antigen is unknown. Nothing much larger sits one base from this clone, and base qualities are not available.

In the ViraFEST assay, PBMC were stimulated with viral peptide pools, and antigen-specific CD4+ T cell clonotypes were then identified by expansion using TCR sequencing. After around 11 days of culture, CD4+ T cells were isolated with the EasySep CD4+ T cell isolation kit. Healthy vaccine recipients had no prior SARS-CoV-2 infection, confirmed by negative nucleocapsid antibodies before and after vaccination. Each well held around 2 million PBMC cultured in IMDM containing roughly 5% human AB serum, roughly 9.6 IU/ml IL-2 and gentamicin, along with about 10 ug/ml peptides. Half of the culture medium was replaced with fresh IL-2-containing medium on days 3 and 7. Unless noted otherwise, every peptide stimulation condition was grown in triplicate wells. Using Ficoll-Paque Plus gradient centrifugation, PBMC were separated from whole blood and then either used fresh or cryopreserved at -140C. Overlapping peptide pools spanned the spike proteins of SARS-CoV-2 and the common cold coronaviruses HCoV-NL63, HCoV-OC43 and HCoV-229E. The QIAamp micro DNA kit was used to extract genomic DNA from the cultured CD4+ T cells.

Libraries came from the immunoSEQ multiplex PCR assay. TCR beta CDR3 sequencing was performed on DNA from the cultured, isolated CD4+ T cells. The paper's data handling went like this. Non-productive TCR sequences were removed and reads were trimmed to the CDR3 region, keeping CDR3s of at least 7 amino acids. The MANAFEST web app was used to identify antigen-specific clonotypes by comparing expansion in peptide wells with expansion in reference cultures. Positive clones required FDR<0.05 expansion versus reference and all other wells, odds ratio above 5, and frequency above 0.1% in two replicate wells. Cross-reactive clonotypes were defined as significantly expanded in SARS-CoV-2 spike wells and in at least one common cold coronavirus spike condition. CDR3 similarity was assessed by Levenshtein distance with the stringdist R package, and unrooted trees were built with ape in R 3.6.1. Imported from immuneACCESS, the table was reduced by TCRdb to in-frame sequences with V and J called. These copies leave out some clones; in studies compared against another copy, an unresolved V gene accounts for under half, and the cause of the remainder is not known. From that table come the V and J calls and clone size; the DNA was used to work out D and trimming. The sample table lists around 79,000 clones, around 76% of them with a count of one. Roughly a tenth of the sample goes to the ten largest clones.

This specimen consisted of CD4+ T cells from PBMCs cultured with SARS-CoV-2 spike peptides, obtained before COVID-19 vaccination. In light of the paper, this sample's cell subset or site label describes: SARS-CoV-2 spike overlapping peptide pool stimulation. The TCR originated in a human donor who received a COVID-19 vaccine. This chain is built from TRBV11-1 and TRBJ2-2, with the D gene call left open. The CDR3 protein: CASSAPMNTGELFF. The DNA sequence is given as TGTGCCAGCAGCGCCCCAATGAACACCGGGGAGCTGTTTTTT.